This paragraph reports one TCR beta chain. Its antigen is not identified. The data stem from a study of cytomegalovirus exposure and HLA in healthy donors. The study's findings and limits: For TCR beta chains, V- and J-gene trimming was later linked to a missense DCLRE1C variant.

PCR used 60 Vbeta primers and 13 Jbeta primers. Sequencing was performed with immunoSEQ multiplex PCR; in TCRdb, only in-frame clones are kept and a portion is missing. The repertoire has 80,000 to 100,000 clones, 63% of them found once; the top ten carry over 12%. There were likely unrecorded immune exposures, though donors were nominally healthy when sampled. The specimen sequenced was PBMCs. The clonotype was recovered from a woman aged 40 to 55 in good health and CMV-seropositive.

CDR3: CASSQEWGGQGASQTQYF. The DNA for the CDR3 is TGCGCCAGCAGCCAAGAGTGGGGCGGGCAGGGGGCTTCGCAGACCCAGTACTTC. The V and J genes are TRBV4-3 and TRBJ2-5; TRBD1 matches 8 bases. Trimming removed 0 bases from V and 6 bases from J; junction bases left unmatched: 15. The CDR3 sequence is 18 residues long. The germline V gene has CDR1 LGHNA and CDR2 YSLEER.